The entry that follows covers one TCR beta chain sequence. What this receptor recognizes is not known. No base qualities exist here, and no much larger clone lies one base off it. The sample is drawn from a study of blood T cell repertoires in COVID-19 (TCRdb year 2020). Some background on the complete study: Samples covering the acute and convalescent phases of COVID-19 were provided by collaborators in the United States, Italy and Spain. The prospective study material was composed of cDNA or gDNA derived from T cells, B-cell-depleted T cells, or PBMCs. Deeply sampled blood TCRbeta repertoires from subjects exposed to, actively infected with, or recovered from COVID-19 were included in the dataset. The repertoires were made available in a free public database intended to serve as a resource for research on the immune response to SARS-CoV-2. The samples were drawn from the first 160 participants of the ongoing ImmuneRACE study and from 950 to 1,500 subjects provided by 6 global collaborators. The sample metadata nearly always contained a de-identified subject ID, COVID-19 status, age in years and sex. Where available, HLA class I and class II types were taken from metadata supplied by the sample provider and were not determined by assay-based typing. The investigation overall reported the following: How much clinical and demographic metadata was included differed by source and by participant, and the metadata was provided uncurated.

Trimming takes 7 bases from V and 10 bases from J, and the germline ends sit 21 bases apart. The CDR3, cysteine through phenylalanine, is 14 amino acids long. The entry retains the CDR3 DNA only, 42 bases that are in frame from base 1. CDR1 and CDR2 are read off the germline V gene (reference sequence) as SGHKS and YYEKEE. Each collaborating institution followed its own protocols to collect whole blood in K2EDTA tubes. For TCRbeta analysis, collaborators shipped samples as frozen whole blood, isolated PBMCs, or DNA extracted from either of those sample types. The immunoSEQ Assay, a bias-controlled multiplex PCR, was used to amplify TCRbeta CDR3 regions from genomic DNA. As for how the authors treated the data: The number of nucleated cells in each sample was estimated by amplification of reference gene primers within the assay. To quantify the absolute abundance of each unique TCRbeta CDR3 rearrangement, sequence reads were collapsed and filtered. For each sample, productive Simpson clonality was calculated as the square root of Simpson's diversity index across productive rearrangements. The clones in this table, taken by TCRdb from immuneACCESS, are in-frame only. Not every clone is retained; where verified, under half of the shortfall comes from an unresolved V gene, and the cause of the rest is unknown. V, J and clone size are those of that table, while D and trimming were read from the DNA. The sample yields some 160,000 clones; 80% to 90% were counted once. The ten largest clones capture roughly 3.2% of the sample.

The sequenced sample was peripheral blood. This sequence was found in a woman aged 55-70 years with active COVID-19. The chain is assembled from TRBV5-5 and TRBJ2-1, with TRBD2 tentatively as D gene (6 bases match). The base sequence is TGTGCCAGCTGGATCAGCGGGCGGTCGTGGGAGCAGTTCTTC. It encodes CASWISGRSWEQFF.